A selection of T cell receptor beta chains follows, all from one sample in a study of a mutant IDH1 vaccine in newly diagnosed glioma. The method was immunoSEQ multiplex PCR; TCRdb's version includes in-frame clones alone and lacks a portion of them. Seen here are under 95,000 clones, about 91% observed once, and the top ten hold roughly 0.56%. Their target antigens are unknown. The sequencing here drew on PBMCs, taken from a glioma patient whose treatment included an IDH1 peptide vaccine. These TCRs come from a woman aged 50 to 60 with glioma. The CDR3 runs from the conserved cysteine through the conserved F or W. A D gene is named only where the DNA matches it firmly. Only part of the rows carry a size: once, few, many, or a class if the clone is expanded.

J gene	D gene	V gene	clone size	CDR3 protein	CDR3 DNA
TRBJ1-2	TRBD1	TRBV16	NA	CASSPRDRDGYTF	TGTGCCAGCAGCCCCCGGGACAGGGATGGCTACACCTTC
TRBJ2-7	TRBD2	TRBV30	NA	CAWSLSGRSGEQYF	TGTGCCTGGAGTTTGAGCGGGAGATCGGGCGAGCAGTACTTC
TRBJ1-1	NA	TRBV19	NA	CASSIGLMNTEAFF	TGTGCCAGTAGTATAGGACTGATGAACACTGAAGCTTTCTTT
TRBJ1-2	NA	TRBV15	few	CATSRASPAYYGYTF	TGTGCCACCAGCAGAGCCTCCCCCGCTTACTATGGCTACACCTTC
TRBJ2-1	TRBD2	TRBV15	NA	CATSRDGLAEVPSYNEQFF	TGTGCCACCAGCAGAGATGGACTAGCGGAGGTTCCCTCCTACAATGAGCAGTTCTTC
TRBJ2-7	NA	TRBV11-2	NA	CASSLVGGVGYEQYF	TGTGCCAGCAGCTTAGTAGGGGGGGTCGGCTACGAGCAGTACTTC
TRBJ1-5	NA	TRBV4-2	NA	CASSQGLSNQPQHF	TGTGCCAGCAGCCAAGGTTTGAGCAATCAGCCCCAGCATTTT
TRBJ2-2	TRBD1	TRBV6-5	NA	CASSPGTGFPGELFF	TGTGCCAGCAGTCCCGGGACAGGGTTTCCCGGGGAGCTGTTTTTT
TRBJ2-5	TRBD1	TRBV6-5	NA	CASRITGGGETQYF	TGTGCCAGCAGAATTACAGGGGGCGGAGAGACCCAGTACTTC
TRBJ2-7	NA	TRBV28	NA	CASSSFGRGGDEQYF	TGTGCCAGCAGTTCGTTCGGACGGGGTGGGGACGAGCAGTACTTC
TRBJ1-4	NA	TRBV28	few	CASTDRSAKLFF	TGTGCCAGCACGGACCGGTCAGCCAAACTGTTTTTT
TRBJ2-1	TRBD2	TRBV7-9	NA	CASSLTSGRRNEQFF	TGTGCCAGCAGCCTGACTAGCGGGAGACGCAATGAGCAGTTCTTC
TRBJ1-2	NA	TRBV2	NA	CASSSGENYGYTF	TGTGCCAGCAGTTCAGGGGAGAACTATGGCTACACCTTC
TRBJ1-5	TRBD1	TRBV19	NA	CASSIGKGANQPQHF	TGTGCCAGTAGTATAGGGAAGGGGGCCAATCAGCCCCAGCATTTT
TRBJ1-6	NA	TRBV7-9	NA	CASSLNTAGGGYNSPLHF	TGTGCCAGCAGCTTAAATACAGCGGGTGGGGGGTATAATTCACCCCTCCACTTT
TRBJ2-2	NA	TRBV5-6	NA	CASSLAPQGRTGELFF	TGTGCCAGCAGCTTGGCCCCGCAGGGGAGGACCGGGGAGCTGTTTTTT
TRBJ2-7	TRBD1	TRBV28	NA	CASSRRAGGPSSYEQYF	TGTGCCAGCAGTCGCCGGGCAGGGGGCCCCAGCTCCTACGAGCAGTACTTC
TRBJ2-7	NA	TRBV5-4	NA	CASTRTDSYEQYF	TGTGCCAGCACAAGGACGGACTCCTACGAGCAGTACTTC
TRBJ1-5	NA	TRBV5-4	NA	CASSLGDQPQHF	TGTGCCAGCAGCTTGGGAGACCAGCCCCAGCATTTT
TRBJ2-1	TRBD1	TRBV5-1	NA	CASSLAPGGYEQFF	TGCGCCAGCAGCTTGGCCCCAGGGGGCTATGAGCAGTTCTTC
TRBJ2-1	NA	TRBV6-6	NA	CASSPTGRDEQFF	TGTGCCAGCAGTCCTACAGGGAGGGATGAGCAGTTCTTC
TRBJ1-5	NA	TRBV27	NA	CASSFGQGWAPQHF	TGTGCCAGCAGTTTCGGGCAGGGATGGGCGCCCCAGCATTTT
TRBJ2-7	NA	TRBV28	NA	CASSFGYEQYF	TGTGCCAGCAGTTTTGGGTACGAGCAGTACTTC
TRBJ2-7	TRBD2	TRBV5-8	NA	CASSLWAGGLAGTLEQYF	TGTGCCAGCAGCTTGTGGGCGGGGGGACTAGCGGGAACACTCGAGCAGTACTTC
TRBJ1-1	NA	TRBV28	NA	CASSFPGGLRTEAFF	TGTGCCAGCAGCTTCCCTGGGGGTTTGCGGACTGAAGCTTTCTTT
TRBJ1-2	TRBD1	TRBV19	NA	CASTPGTGNNYGYTF	TGTGCCAGTACTCCAGGGACAGGAAATAACTATGGCTACACCTTC
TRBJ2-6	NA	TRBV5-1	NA	CASAAALYSGANVLTF	TGCGCCAGCGCCGCCGCACTGTACTCTGGGGCCAACGTCCTGACTTTC
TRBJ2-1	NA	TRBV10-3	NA	CAISGTSYNEQFF	TGTGCCATCAGTGGGACATCATACAATGAGCAGTTCTTC
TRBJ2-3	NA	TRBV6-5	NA	CASMRAVTGDTQYF	TGTGCCAGCATGAGAGCGGTCACGGGGGATACGCAGTATTTT
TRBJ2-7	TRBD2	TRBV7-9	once	CASSPGTSGSYEQYF	TGTGCCAGCAGCCCAGGGACTAGCGGGAGCTACGAGCAGTACTTC
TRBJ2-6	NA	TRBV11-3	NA	CASSLGRQVAGANVLTF	TGTGCCAGCAGCTTAGGCAGACAAGTCGCTGGGGCCAACGTCCTGACTTTC
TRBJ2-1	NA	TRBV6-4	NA	CASKEDGDYNEQFF	TGTGCCAGCAAGGAGGACGGAGACTACAATGAGCAGTTCTTC
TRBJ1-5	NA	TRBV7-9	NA	CASSWTGSNQPQHF	TGTGCCAGCAGCTGGACGGGTAGCAATCAGCCCCAGCATTTT
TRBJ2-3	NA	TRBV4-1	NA	CASSQDYGSGDTQYF	TGCGCCAGCAGCCAAGATTACGGTTCGGGCGATACGCAGTATTTT
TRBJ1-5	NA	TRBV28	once	CASSLRTVGPQHF	TGTGCCAGCAGTTTAAGGACAGTTGGGCCCCAGCATTTT
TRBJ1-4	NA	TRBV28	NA	CASSSRLGPPYEKLFF	TGTGCCAGCAGTTCAAGACTGGGACCACCGTATGAAAAACTGTTTTTT
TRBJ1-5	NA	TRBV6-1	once	CASRNRVESNQPQHF	TGTGCCAGCAGAAACAGGGTAGAGAGCAATCAGCCCCAGCATTTT
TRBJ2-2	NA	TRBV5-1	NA	CASSLERGWNTGELFF	TGCGCCAGCAGCTTGGAGAGGGGGTGGAACACCGGGGAGCTGTTTTTT
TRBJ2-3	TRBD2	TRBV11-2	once	CASSLEILAGGADTQYF	TGTGCCAGCAGCTTAGAGATCCTAGCGGGAGGGGCAGATACGCAGTATTTT
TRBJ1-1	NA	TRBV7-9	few	CASSFTRTENTEAFF	TGTGCCAGCAGCTTCACGAGGACCGAGAACACTGAAGCTTTCTTT
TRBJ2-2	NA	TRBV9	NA	CASSGDPGWVSSTGELFF	TGTGCCAGCAGCGGAGACCCCGGGTGGGTCTCCTCCACCGGGGAGCTGTTTTTT
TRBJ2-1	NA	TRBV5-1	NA	CASSYSAEISNEQFF	TGCGCCAGCAGCTATAGCGCGGAGATAAGTAATGAGCAGTTCTTC
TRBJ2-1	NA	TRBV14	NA	CASSQGRYNEQFF	TGTGCCAGCAGCCAAGGCAGGTACAATGAGCAGTTCTTC
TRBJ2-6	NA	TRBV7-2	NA	CASSLAGSGANVLTF	TGTGCCAGCAGCTTAGCAGGGTCTGGGGCCAACGTCCTGACTTTC
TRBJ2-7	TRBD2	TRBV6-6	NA	CASSSPGLASYEQYF	TGTGCCAGCAGTTCCCCGGGACTAGCAAGCTACGAGCAGTACTTC
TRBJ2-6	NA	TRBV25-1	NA	CASSDLLSGANVLTF	TGTGCCAGCAGTGATCTGCTCTCTGGGGCCAACGTCCTGACTTTC
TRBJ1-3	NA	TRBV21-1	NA	CASSKADDGQGLPGNTIYF	TGTGCCAGCAGCAAAGCTGATGATGGACAGGGACTACCTGGAAACACCATATATTTT
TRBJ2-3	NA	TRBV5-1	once	CASSLRQVADTQYF	TGCGCCAGCAGCTTACGACAGGTTGCTGATACGCAGTATTTT
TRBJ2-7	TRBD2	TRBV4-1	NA	CASSPRLAASYEQYF	TGCGCCAGCAGCCCACGACTAGCGGCCTCCTACGAGCAGTACTTC
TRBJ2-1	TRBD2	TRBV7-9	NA	CASSARGLAGGDSYNEQFF	TGTGCCAGCAGCGCCCGCGGACTAGCGGGAGGGGATTCCTACAATGAGCAGTTCTTC
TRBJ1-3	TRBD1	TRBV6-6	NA	CASTRDSSGNTIYF	TGTGCCAGCACCCGGGACAGTTCTGGAAACACCATATATTTT
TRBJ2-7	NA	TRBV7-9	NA	CASSFRQGYEQYF	TGTGCCAGCAGCTTTCGGCAGGGCTACGAGCAGTACTTC